This T cell receptor (beta chain) was sequenced in a study of blood T cell repertoires in COVID-19 (dated by TCRdb to between 2020 and 2021). The study in broad terms: Samples from collaborators originated in the United States, Italy and Spain and spanned both the acute and convalescent phases of COVID-19. Where available, HLA class I and class II types were taken from metadata supplied by the sample provider and were not determined by assay-based typing. The repertoires were released in a freely available public database intended as a resource for research on the immune response to SARS-CoV-2. Samples were obtained from the ongoing ImmuneRACE study (first 160 participants) and from over a thousand subjects provided by 6 global collaborators. The dataset comprised deeply sampled blood TCRbeta repertoires from subjects exposed to, actively infected with, or recovered from COVID-19. The sample metadata nearly always contained a de-identified subject ID, COVID-19 status, age in years and sex. The prospective study material was composed of cDNA or gDNA derived from T cells, B-cell-depleted T cells, or PBMCs.

The collaborating institutions used their own protocols to collect whole blood in K2EDTA tubes. Collaborator samples were shipped for TCRbeta analysis as frozen whole blood, isolated PBMCs, or DNA extracted from either sample type. The immunoSEQ Assay, a bias-controlled multiplex PCR, was used to amplify TCRbeta CDR3 regions from genomic DNA. In the authors' own workflow: Within the assay, amplification of reference gene primers was used to estimate how many nucleated cells each sample contained. Sequence reads were collapsed and filtered to measure the absolute abundance of every unique TCRbeta CDR3 rearrangement. For each sample, productive Simpson clonality was calculated as the square root of Simpson's diversity index over productive rearrangements. TCRdb holds this immuneACCESS table with in-frame rearrangements only. Some clones are missing; in checked studies, unresolved V genes explain under half, and the rest has no known cause. V, J and clone size were drawn from that table, and D and trimming were deduced from the DNA. The sample table contains 84,000 or so clones; only one count was recorded for around 80% of them. Approximately 10% of the sample belongs to the ten largest clones.

As for this clone: Its antigen is currently not known. No clone much larger than this one lies a single base away; base qualities are absent.

Findings and caveats that apply to the study as a whole: Clinical and demographic metadata were provided uncurated, with the amount varying by source and participant.

Ends trimmed: V by 5 bases, J by 9 bases; bases unmatched to a gene: 15. The CDR3 runs 15 amino acids, cysteine and phenylalanine included. Only the CDR3 region is kept as DNA, spanning 45 bases read in frame from base 1. As encoded in the germline V gene (reference sequence), CDR1 is LNHDA while CDR2 is SQIVND. The rearrangement combines TRBV19 with TRBJ1-2, and 7 junctional nucleotides match TRBD1. This clonotype was sampled from a man aged 65 to 79 with acute or convalescent COVID-19. The sequenced sample was peripheral blood. The CDR3 reads as follows: CASSLEGQPLKSYTF. The nucleotide sequence reads TGTGCCAGTAGTCTCGAGGGACAGCCCCTTAAAAGCTACACCTTC. The reference TRBV19 and TRBJ1-2 proteins fill in what lies around the CDR3, so the full variable domain reads DGGITQSPKYLFRKEGQNVTLSCEQNLNHDAMYWYRQDPGQGLRLIYYSQIVNDFQKGDIAEGYSVSREKKESFPLTVTSAQKNPTAFYLCASSLEGQPLKSYTFGSGTRLTVV.